The present T cell receptor (beta chain) was sequenced within a study of blood T cell repertoires in COVID-19. At the level of the study: From T cells, B-cell-depleted T cells, or PBMCs came the material, which was cDNA or gDNA.

Sequencing used immunoSEQ multiplex PCR; TCRdb keeps in-frame clones, though not all of them. This table holds some 24,000 clones, roughly nine tenths found once. The Seattle site enrolled patients during active infection and followed them longitudinally. The V gene end was trimmed by 5 bases and the J gene end by 12 bases; junction bases not matched to a gene: 17. Germline V lookup: CDR1 LNHDA, CDR2 SQIVND (reference sequence). The CDR3 totals 15 residues. The sample was peripheral blood. V usage is TRBV19 and J usage is TRBJ1-2, with 8 bases identical to TRBD1. The receptor comes from a man in his 70s with COVID-19, enrolled during active disease. In nucleotides, the CDR3 is TGTGCCAGTAGTGGATACCCGGACGTGGACAGGGCCCACACCTTC. Amino acids: CASSGYPDVDRAHTF.